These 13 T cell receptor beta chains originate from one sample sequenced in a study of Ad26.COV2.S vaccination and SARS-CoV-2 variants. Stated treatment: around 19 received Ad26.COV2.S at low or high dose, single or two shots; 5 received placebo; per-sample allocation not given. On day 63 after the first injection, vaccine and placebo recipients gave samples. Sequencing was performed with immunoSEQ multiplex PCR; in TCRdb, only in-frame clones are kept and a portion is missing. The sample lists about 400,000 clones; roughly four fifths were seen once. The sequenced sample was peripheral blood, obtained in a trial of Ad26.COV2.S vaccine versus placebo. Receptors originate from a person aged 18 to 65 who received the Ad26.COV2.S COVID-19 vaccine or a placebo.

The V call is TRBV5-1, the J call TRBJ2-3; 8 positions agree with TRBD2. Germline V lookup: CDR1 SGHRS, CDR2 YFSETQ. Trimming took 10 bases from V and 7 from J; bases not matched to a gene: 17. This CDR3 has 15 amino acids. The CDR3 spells CASEGFGTRGNTQYF. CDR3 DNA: TGCGCCTCCGAGGGTTTCGGGACTAGAGGAAATACGCAGTATTTT.

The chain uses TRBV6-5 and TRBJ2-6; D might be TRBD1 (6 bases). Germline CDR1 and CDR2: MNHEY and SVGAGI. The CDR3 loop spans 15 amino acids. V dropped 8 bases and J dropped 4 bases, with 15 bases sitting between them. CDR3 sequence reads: CASRQASGGANVLTF. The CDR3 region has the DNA TGTGCCAGCCGACAGGCCTCGGGGGGGGCCAACGTCCTGACTTTC.

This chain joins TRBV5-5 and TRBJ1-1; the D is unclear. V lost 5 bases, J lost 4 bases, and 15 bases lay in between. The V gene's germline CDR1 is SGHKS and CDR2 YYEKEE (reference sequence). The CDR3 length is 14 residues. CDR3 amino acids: CASSPTTGSTEAFF. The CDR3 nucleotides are TGTGCCAGCAGTCCAACCACGGGGAGCACTGAAGCTTTCTTT.

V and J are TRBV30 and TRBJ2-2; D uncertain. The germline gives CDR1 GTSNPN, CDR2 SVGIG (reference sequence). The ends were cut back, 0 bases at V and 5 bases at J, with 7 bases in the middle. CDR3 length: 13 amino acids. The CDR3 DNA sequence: TGTGCCTGGAGTGTAGCACGGACCGGGGAGCTGTTTTTT. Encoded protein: CAWSVARTGELFF.

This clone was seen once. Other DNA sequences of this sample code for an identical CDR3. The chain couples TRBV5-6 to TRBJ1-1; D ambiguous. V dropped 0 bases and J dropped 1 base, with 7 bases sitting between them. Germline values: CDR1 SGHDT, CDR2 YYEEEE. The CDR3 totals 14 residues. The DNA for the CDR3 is TGTGCCAGCAGCTTGGAATGGGGGAACACTGAAGCTTTCTTT. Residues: CASSLEWGNTEAFF. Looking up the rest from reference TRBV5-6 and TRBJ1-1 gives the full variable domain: DAGVTQSPTHLIKTRGQQVTLRCSPKSGHDTVSWYQQALGQGPQFIFQYYEEEERQRGNFPDRFSGHQFPNYSSELNVNALLLGDSALYLCASSLEWGNTEAFFGQGTRLTVV.

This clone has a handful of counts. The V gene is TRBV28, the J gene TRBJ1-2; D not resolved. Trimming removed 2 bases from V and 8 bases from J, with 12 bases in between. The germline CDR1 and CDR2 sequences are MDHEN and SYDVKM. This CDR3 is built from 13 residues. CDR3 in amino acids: CASSLKSSWGYTF. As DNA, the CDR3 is TGTGCCAGCAGTTTAAAGTCTAGTTGGGGCTACACCTTC.

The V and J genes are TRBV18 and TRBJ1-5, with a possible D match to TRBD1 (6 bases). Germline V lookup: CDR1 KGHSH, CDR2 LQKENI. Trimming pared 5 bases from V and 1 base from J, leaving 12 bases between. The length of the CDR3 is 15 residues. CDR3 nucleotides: TGTGCCAGCTCATCCACAGGGTGGAGCAATCAGCCCCAGCATTTT. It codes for CASSSTGWSNQPQHF.

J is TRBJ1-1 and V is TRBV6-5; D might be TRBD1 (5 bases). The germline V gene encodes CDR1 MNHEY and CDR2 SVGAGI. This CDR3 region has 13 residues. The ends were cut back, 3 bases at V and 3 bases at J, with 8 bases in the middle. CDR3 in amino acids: CASSYQGHTEAFF. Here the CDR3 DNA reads TGTGCCAGCAGTTATCAGGGACACACTGAAGCTTTCTTT.

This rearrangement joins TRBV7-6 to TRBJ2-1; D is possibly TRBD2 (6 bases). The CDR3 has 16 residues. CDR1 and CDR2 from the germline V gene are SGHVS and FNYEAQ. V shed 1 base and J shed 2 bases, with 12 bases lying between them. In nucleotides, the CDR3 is TGTGCCAGCAGCTTAGGAGCGGGCCTACCCTACAATGAGCAGTTCTTC. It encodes CASSLGAGLPYNEQFF.

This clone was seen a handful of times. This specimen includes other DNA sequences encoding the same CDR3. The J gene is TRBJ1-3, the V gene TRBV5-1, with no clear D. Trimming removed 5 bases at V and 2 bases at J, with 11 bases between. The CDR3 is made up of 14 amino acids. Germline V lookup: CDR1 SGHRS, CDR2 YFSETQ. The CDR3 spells CASSSGSAGNTIYF. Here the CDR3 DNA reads TGCGCCAGCAGTTCTGGGTCCGCTGGAAACACCATATATTTT.

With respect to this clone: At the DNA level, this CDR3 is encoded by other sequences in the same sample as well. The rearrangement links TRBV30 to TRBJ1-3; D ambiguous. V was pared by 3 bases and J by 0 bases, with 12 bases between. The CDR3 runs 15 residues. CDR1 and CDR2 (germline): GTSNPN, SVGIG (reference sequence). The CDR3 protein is CAWSAGRASGNTIYF. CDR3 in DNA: TGTGCCTGGAGCGCCGGACGGGCCTCTGGAAACACCATATATTTT.

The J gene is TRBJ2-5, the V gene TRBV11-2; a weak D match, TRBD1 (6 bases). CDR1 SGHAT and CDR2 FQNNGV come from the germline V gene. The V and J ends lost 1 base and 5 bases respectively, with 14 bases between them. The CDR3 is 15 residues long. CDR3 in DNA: TGTGCCAGCAGCTTAGTACAGGGAACGGGGGAGACCCAGTACTTC. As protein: CASSLVQGTGETQYF.

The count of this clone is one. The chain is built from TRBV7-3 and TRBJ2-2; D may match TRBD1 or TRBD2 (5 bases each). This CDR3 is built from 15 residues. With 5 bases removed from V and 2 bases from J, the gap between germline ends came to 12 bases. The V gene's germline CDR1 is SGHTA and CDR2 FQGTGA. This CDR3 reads CASSVGTLNTGELFF. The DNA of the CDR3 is TGTGCCAGCAGCGTCGGGACCCTCAACACCGGGGAGCTGTTTTTT.